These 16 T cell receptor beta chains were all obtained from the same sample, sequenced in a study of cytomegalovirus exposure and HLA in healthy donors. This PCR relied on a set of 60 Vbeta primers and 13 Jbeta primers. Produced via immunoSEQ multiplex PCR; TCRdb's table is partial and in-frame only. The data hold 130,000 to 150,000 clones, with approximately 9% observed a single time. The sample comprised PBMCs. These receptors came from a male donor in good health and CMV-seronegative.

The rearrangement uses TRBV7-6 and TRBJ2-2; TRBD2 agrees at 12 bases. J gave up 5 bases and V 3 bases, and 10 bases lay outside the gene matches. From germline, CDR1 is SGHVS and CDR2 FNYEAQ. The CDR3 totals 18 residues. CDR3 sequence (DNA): TGTGCCAGCAGCTTGCTAGCGGGGGGGCCAAGTTTAACCGGGGAGCTGTTTTTT. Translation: CASSLLAGGPSLTGELFF. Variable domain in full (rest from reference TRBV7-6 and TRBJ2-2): GAGVSQSPRYKVTKRGQDVALRCDPISGHVSLYWYRQALGQGPEFLTYFNYEAQQDKSGLPNDRFSAERPEGSISTLTIQRTEQRDSAMYRCASSLLAGGPSLTGELFFGEGSRLTVL.

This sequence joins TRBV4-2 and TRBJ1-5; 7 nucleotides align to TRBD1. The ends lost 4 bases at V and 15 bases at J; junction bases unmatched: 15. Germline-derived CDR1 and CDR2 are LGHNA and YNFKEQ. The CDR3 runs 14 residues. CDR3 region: CASSLGGPSGPVHF. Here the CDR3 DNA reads TGTGCCAGCAGCCTAGGGGGCCCCTCGGGGCCGGTGCATTTT.

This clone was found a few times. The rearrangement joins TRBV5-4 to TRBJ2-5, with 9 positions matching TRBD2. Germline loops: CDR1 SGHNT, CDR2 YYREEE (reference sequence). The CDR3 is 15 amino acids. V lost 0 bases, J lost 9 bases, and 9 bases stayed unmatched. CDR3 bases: TGTGCCAGCAGCTTGGGAGGGTCTAGCGGGGAGGCCCAGTACTTC. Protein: CASSLGGSSGEAQYF.

The DNA of the CDR3 is TGTGCCAGCAGCTTAGCTGGTACGGGGGGTGGCTACGAGCAGTACTTC. It encodes CASSLAGTGGGYEQYF. V gene TRBV7-2 combines with J gene TRBJ2-7; 7 bases are shared with TRBD2. CDR1 is SGHTA, CDR2 FQGNSA, per germline. CDR3 length equals 16 residues. V was pared by 0 bases and J by 3 bases, with 8 bases of the junction left unmatched.

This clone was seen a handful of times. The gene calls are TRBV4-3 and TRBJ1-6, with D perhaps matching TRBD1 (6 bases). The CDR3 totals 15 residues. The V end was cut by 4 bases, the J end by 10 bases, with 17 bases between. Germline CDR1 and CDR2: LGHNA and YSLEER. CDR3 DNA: TGCGCCAGCAGCCCCGACCACAGGGATGGATCACCCCTCCACTTT. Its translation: CASSPDHRDGSPLHF.

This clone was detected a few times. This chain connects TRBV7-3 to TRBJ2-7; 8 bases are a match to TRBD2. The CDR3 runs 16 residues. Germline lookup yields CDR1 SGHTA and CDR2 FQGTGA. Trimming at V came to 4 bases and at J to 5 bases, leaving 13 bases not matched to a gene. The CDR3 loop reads CASSSVGRGLTHEQYF. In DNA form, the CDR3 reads TGTGCCAGCAGCTCCGTCGGGAGGGGTCTGACCCACGAGCAGTACTTC.

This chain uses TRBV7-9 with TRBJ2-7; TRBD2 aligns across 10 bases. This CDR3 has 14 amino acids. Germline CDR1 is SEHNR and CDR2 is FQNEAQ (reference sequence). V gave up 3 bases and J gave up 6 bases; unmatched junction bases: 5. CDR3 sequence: CASSLGTSVGEQYF. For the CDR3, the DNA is TGTGCCAGCAGCTTGGGGACTAGCGTAGGCGAGCAGTACTTC.

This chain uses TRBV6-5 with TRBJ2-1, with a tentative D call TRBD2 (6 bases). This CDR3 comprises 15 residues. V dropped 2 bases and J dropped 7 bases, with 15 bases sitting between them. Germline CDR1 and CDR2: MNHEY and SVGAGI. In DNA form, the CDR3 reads TGTGCCAGCAGTTACCCGGGGGTTCGGGTGAATGAGCAGTTCTTC. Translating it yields CASSYPGVRVNEQFF.

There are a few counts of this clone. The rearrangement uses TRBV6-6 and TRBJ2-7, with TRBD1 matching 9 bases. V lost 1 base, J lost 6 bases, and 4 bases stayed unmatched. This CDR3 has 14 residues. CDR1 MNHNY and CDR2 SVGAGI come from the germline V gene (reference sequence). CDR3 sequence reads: CASSYCTGGCEQYF. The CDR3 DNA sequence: TGTGCCAGCAGTTACTGTACAGGGGGCTGCGAGCAGTACTTC.

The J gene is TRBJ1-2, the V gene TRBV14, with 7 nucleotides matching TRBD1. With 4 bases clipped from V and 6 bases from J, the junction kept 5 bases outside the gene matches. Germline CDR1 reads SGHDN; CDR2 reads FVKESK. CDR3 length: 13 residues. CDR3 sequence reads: CASSPAGGNGYTF. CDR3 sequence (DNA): TGTGCCAGCAGCCCAGCAGGGGGAAATGGCTACACCTTC.

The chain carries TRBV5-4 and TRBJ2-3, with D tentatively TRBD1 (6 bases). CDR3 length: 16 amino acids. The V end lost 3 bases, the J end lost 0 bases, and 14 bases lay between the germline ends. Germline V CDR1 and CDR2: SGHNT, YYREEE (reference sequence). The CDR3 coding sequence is TGTGCCAGCAGCTCCGGACAGCTTACTAGCACAGATACGCAGTATTTT. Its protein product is CASSSGQLTSTDTQYF.

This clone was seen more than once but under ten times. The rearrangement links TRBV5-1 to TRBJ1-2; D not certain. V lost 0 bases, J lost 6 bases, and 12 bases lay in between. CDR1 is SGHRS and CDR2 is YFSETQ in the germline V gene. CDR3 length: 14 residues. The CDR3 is CASSLEGYGDGYTF. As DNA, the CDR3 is TGCGCCAGCAGCTTGGAAGGGTACGGGGATGGCTACACCTTC.

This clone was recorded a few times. The CDR3 DNA is TGTGCCAGTAGTTGGCCGGGACAGGGTGTGGAACAGCCCCAGCATTTT. Protein: CASSWPGQGVEQPQHF. The V call is TRBV19, the J call TRBJ1-5; TRBD1 matches at 9 bases. CDR3 length equals 16 residues. J gave up 7 bases and V 5 bases, and 12 bases lay outside the gene matches. Per germline, CDR1 LNHDA and CDR2 SQIVND (reference sequence).

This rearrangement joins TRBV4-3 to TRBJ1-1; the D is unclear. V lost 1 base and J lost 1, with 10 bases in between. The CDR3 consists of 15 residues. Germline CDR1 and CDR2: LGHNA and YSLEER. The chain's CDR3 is CASSQVQYANTEAFF. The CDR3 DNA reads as TGCGCCAGCAGCCAAGTGCAGTACGCGAACACTGAAGCTTTCTTT.

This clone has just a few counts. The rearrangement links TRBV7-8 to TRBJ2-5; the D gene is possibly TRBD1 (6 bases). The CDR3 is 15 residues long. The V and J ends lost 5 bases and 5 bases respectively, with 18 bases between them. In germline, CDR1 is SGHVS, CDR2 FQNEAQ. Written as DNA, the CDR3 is TGTGCCAGCAGCACGGCTGGGGGCTCCGGCGAGACCCAGTACTTC. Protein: CASSTAGGSGETQYF.

The chain's CDR3 is CASSLMGGNEGETQYF. The CDR3 nucleotides are TGTGCCAGCAGCTTAATGGGCGGGAACGAAGGGGAGACCCAGTACTTC. The J gene is TRBJ2-5, the V gene TRBV7-9; perhaps TRBD2 as D (6 bases). From germline, CDR1 is SEHNR and CDR2 FQNEAQ (reference sequence). Trimming removed 2 bases at V and 5 bases at J, with 18 bases between. The CDR3 has 16 amino acids. Full variable domain (rest looked up from reference TRBV7-9 and TRBJ2-5): DTGVSQNPRHKITKRGQNVTFRCDPISEHNRLYWYRQTLGQGPEFLTYFQNEAQLEKSRLLSDRFSAERPKGSFSTLEIQRTEQGDSAMYLCASSLMGGNEGETQYFGPGTRLLVL.